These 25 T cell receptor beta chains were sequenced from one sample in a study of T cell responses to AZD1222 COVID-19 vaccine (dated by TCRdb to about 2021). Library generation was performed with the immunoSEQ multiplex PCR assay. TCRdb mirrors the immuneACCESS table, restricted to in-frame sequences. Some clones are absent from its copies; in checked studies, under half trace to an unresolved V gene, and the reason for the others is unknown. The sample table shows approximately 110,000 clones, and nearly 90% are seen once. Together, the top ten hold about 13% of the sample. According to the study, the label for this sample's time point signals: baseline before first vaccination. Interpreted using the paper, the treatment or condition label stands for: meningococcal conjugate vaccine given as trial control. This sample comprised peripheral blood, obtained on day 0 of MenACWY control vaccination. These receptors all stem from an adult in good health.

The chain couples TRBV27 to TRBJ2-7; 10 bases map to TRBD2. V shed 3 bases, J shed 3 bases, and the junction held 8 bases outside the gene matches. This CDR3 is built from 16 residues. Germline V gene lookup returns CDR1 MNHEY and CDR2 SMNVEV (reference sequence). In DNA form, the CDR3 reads TGTGCCAGCAGTTTTGGGCTAGCGGGGGACTACTACGAGCAGTACTTC. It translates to CASSFGLAGDYYEQYF.

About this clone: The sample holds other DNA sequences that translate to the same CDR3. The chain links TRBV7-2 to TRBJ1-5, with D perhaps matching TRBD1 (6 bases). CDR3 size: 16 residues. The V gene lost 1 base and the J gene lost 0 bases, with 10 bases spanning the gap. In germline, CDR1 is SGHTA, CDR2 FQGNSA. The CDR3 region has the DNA TGTGCCAGCAGCTTAGTCGGGACAAATAGCAATCAGCCCCAGCATTTT. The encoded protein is CASSLVGTNSNQPQHF.

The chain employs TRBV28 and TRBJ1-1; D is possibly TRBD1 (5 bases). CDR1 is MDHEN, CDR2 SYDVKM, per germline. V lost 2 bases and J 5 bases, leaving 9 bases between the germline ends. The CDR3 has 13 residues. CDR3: CASSLQGRTEAFF. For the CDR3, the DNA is TGTGCCAGCAGTTTACAGGGAAGGACTGAAGCTTTCTTT.

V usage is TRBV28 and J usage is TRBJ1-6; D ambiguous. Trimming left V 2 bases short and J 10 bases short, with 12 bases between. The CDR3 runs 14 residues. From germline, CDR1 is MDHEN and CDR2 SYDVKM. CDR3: CASSLRGFNSPLHF. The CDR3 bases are TGTGCCAGCAGTTTAAGAGGGTTCAACTCACCCCTCCACTTT.

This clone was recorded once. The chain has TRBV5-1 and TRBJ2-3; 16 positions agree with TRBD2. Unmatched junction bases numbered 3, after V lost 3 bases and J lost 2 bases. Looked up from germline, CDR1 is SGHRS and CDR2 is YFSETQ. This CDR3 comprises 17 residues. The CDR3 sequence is CASSSGLAGGITDTQYF. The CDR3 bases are TGCGCCAGCAGCTCGGGACTAGCGGGGGGGATCACAGATACGCAGTATTTT.

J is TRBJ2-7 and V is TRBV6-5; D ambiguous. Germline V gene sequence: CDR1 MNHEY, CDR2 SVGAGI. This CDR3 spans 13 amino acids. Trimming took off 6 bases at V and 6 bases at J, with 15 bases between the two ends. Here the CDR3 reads CASSPNQETEQYF. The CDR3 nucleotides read TGTGCCAGCAGCCCAAACCAGGAGACCGAGCAGTACTTC.

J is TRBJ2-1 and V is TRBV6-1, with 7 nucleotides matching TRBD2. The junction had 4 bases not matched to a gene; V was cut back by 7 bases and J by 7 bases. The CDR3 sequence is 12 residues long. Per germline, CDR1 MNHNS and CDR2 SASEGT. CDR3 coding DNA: TGTGCCAGCATAAGGGAGGGGAATGAGCAGTTCTTC. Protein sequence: CASIREGNEQFF.

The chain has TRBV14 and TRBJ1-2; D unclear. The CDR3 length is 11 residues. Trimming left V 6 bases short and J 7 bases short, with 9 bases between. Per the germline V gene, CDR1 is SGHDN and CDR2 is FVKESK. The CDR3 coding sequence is TGTGCCAGCAGAAACGAGGCTGGCTACACCTTC. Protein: CASRNEAGYTF.

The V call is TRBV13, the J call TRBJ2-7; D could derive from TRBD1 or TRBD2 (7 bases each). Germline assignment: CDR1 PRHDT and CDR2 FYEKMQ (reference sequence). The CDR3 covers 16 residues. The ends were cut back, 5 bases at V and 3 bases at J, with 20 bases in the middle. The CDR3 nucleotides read TGTGCCAGCAGCCTTGGGTGGACTAGGGGGCTCTACGAGCAGTACTTC. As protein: CASSLGWTRGLYEQYF.

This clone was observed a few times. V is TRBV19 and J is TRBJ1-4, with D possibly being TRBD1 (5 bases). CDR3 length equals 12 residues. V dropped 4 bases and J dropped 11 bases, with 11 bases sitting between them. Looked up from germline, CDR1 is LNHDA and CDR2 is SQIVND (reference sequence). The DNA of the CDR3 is TGTGCCAGTAGTACCGACAGCAACAAACTGTTTTTT. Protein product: CASSTDSNKLFF.

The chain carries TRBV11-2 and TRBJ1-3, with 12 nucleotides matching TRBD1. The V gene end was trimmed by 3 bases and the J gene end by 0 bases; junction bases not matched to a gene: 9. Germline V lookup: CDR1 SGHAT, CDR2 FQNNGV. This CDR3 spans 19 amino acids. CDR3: CASSFPPGQGATSGNTIYF. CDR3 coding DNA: TGTGCCAGCAGCTTCCCCCCGGGACAGGGGGCCACCTCTGGAAACACCATATATTTT.

CDR3 protein: CSVGTGTGNTGELFF. For the CDR3, the DNA is TGCAGCGTTGGTACCGGGACAGGGAACACCGGGGAGCTGTTTTTT. This sequence joins TRBV29-1 and TRBJ2-2, with 8 bases identical to TRBD1. Germline V gene sequence: CDR1 SQVTM, CDR2 ANQGSEA. The CDR3 covers 15 residues. V lost 4 bases, J lost 1 base, and 5 bases stayed unmatched.

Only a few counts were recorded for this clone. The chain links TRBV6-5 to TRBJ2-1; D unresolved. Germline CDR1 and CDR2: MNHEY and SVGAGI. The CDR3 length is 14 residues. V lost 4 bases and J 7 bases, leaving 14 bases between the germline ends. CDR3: CASSFSFVHNEQFF. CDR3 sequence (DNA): TGTGCCAGCAGTTTTTCCTTCGTCCATAATGAGCAGTTCTTC.

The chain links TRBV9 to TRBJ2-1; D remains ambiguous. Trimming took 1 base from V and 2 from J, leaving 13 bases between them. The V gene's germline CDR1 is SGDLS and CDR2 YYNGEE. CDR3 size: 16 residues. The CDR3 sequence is CASSVYSATTYNEQFF. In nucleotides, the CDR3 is TGTGCCAGCAGCGTATATTCCGCGACCACCTACAATGAGCAGTTCTTC.

The CDR3 nucleotides are TGTGCCAGCAGCCTCGTACGGTGCCAGTACTTC. It specifies CASSLVRCQYF. The rearrangement links TRBV5-6 to TRBJ2-7; no clear D gene. The CDR3 is 11 amino acids. The germline V gene has CDR1 SGHDT and CDR2 YYEEEE. V was shortened by 4 bases and J by 10 bases, with 12 bases between the two germline ends.

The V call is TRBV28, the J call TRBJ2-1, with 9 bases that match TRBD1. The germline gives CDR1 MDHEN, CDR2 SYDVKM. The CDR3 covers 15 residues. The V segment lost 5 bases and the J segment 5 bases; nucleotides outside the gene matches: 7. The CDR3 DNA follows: TGTGCCAGCAGTCTTTTACAGGGGGCAGACAATGAGCAGTTCTTC. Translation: CASSLLQGADNEQFF. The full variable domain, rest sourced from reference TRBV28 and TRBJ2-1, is DVKVTQSSRYLVKRTGEKVFLECVQDMDHENMFWYRQDPGLGLRLIYFSYDVKMKEKGDIPEGYSVSREKKERFSLILESASTNQTSMYLCASSLLQGADNEQFFGPGTRLTVL.

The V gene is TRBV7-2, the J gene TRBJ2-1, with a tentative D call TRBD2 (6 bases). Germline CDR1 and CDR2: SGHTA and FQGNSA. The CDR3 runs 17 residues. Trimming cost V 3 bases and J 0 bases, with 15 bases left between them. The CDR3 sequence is CASSFAGRHSSYNEQFF. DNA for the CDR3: TGTGCCAGCAGCTTTGCGGGACGGCATAGCTCCTACAATGAGCAGTTCTTC.

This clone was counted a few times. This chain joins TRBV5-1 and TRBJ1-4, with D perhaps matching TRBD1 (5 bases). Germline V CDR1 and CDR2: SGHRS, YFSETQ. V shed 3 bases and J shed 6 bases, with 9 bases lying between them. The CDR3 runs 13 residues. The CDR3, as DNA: TGCGCCAGCAGCTCCAGGGAGGATGAAAAACTGTTTTTT. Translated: CASSSREDEKLFF.

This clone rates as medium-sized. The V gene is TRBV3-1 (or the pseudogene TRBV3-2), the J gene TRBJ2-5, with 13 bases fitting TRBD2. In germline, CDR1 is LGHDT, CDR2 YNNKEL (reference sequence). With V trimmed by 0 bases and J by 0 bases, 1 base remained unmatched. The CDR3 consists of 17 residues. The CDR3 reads CASSQEGLAGYQETQYF. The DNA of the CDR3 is TGTGCCAGCAGCCAAGAGGGACTAGCGGGGTACCAAGAGACCCAGTACTTC.

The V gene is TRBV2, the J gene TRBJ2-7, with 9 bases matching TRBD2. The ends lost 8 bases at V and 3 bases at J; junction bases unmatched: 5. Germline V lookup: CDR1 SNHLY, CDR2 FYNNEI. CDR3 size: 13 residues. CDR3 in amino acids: CASFLAGNYEQYF. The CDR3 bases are TGTGCCAGCTTCCTAGCGGGGAACTACGAGCAGTACTTC.

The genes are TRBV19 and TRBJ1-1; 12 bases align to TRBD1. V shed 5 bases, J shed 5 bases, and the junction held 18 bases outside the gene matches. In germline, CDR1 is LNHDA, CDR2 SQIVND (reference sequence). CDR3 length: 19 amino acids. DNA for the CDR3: TGTGCCAGTAGTGTCCGACCGGGACAGGGGGCTCCTTCAGGAACTGAAGCTTTCTTT. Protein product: CASSVRPGQGAPSGTEAFF.

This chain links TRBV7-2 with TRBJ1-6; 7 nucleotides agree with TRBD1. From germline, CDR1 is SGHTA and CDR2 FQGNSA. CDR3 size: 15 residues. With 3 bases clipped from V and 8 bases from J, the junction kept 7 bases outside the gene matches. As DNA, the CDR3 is TGTGCCAGCAGCTTGAATCTACAGGGGTATTCACCCCTCCACTTT. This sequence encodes CASSLNLQGYSPLHF.

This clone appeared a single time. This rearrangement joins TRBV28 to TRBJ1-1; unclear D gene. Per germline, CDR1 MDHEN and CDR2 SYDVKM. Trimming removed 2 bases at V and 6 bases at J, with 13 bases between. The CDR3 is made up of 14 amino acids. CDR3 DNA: TGTGCCAGCAGTTTAAACGGGGTCCACGCTGAAGCTTTCTTT. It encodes CASSLNGVHAEAFF.

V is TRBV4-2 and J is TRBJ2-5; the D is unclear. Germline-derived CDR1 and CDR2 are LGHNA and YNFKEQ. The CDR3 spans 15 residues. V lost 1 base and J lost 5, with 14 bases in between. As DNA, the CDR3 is TGTGCCAGCAGCCAAGGGCGGCCGTTCGGGGAGACCCAGTACTTC. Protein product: CASSQGRPFGETQYF.

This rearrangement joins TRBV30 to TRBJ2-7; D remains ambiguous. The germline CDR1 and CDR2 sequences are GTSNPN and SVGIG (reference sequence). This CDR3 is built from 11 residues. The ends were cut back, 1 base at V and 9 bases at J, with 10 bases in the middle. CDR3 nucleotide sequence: TGTGCCTGGAGTGCCCTCCTAGGGCAGTACTTC. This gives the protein CAWSALLGQYF.